These T cell receptor beta chains were read from a single sample in a study of cytomegalovirus exposure and HLA in healthy donors. The data were produced by immunoSEQ multiplex PCR, yet TCRdb's version contains in-frame clones alone and is incomplete. The sample holds 210,000 or so clones; just under 80% are singletons and the top ten take about 0.45%. The sample comprised PBMCs. Receptors originate from a boy aged 5-17 years in good health and CMV-seronegative. The CDR3 runs from the conserved cysteine through the conserved F or W. A D gene is named only where the DNA matches it firmly. Clone size appears in some rows only: once, few, many, or a class for an expanded clone.

>TRBJ2-7|-|TRBD2|TRBV6-1|14
CANSRLAGAYEQYF
TGTGCCAACTCTCGACTAGCGGGGGCCTACGAGCAGTACTTC
>TRBJ1-1|few|-|TRBV7-9|12
CASSMGGGEAFF
TGTGCCAGCAGCATGGGGGGAGGAGAAGCTTTCTTT
>TRBJ2-7|-|-|TRBV7-9|15
CASSLETSRFYEQYF
TGTGCCAGCAGCTTAGAGACAAGTAGGTTCTACGAGCAGTACTTC
>TRBJ1-5|-|-|TRBV6-6|12
CASSSEDQPQHF
TGTGCCAGCAGTTCAGAGGATCAGCCCCAGCATTTT
>TRBJ1-3|few|-|TRBV7-6|13
CAEPGQSIDTIYF
TGTGCCGAACCGGGACAAAGTATCGACACCATATATTTT
>TRBJ1-2|-|-|TRBV9|15
CASTERQVQAYGYTF
TGTGCCAGTACCGAAAGACAGGTTCAGGCCTATGGCTACACCTTC
>TRBJ1-3|once|-|TRBV9|14
CASRRQDSGNTIYF
TGTGCCAGCCGTCGACAGGACTCTGGAAACACCATATATTTT
>TRBJ2-3|few|-|TRBV29-1|19
CSVDGGQEPTGRATDTQYF
TGCAGCGTTGACGGGGGTCAGGAGCCCACAGGGAGGGCCACAGATACGCAGTATTTT
>TRBJ1-6|-|-|TRBV7-3|14
CASSLQGNNSPLHF
TGTGCCAGCAGCTTACAGGGGAATAATTCACCCCTCCACTTT
>TRBJ1-1|once|-|TRBV6-6|14
CASSYSYGSTEAFF
TGTGCCAGCAGTTACTCGTACGGGAGCACTGAAGCTTTCTTT
>TRBJ2-3|once|TRBD2|TRBV11-3|16
CASSLATSGGADTQYF
TGTGCCAGCAGCTTGGCGACTAGCGGGGGCGCAGATACGCAGTATTTT
>TRBJ2-5|-|TRBD1|TRBV4-2|17
CASSQRGGAPLQETQYF
TGTGCCAGCAGCCAAAGAGGGGGCGCCCCTCTCCAAGAGACCCAGTACTTC
>TRBJ2-5|once|TRBD1|TRBV2|15
CATVPGTGNQETQYF
TGTGCCACCGTCCCCGGGACAGGAAACCAAGAGACCCAGTACTTC
>TRBJ1-3|-|-|TRBV21-1|18
CASSKVTGGNSTGNTIYF
TGTGCCAGCAGCAAAGTGACGGGGGGGAATTCTACTGGAAACACCATATATTTT
>TRBJ2-7|-|TRBD2|TRBV9|14
CASSLAGGSSEQYF
TGTGCCAGCAGTCTAGCGGGGGGGTCGTCCGAGCAGTACTTC
>TRBJ2-7|-|TRBD2|TRBV30|16
CAWSALRGAIGYEQYF
TGTGCCTGGAGTGCTTTGCGGGGGGCTATCGGGTACGAGCAGTACTTC
>TRBJ1-1|once|-|TRBV19|15
CASSLRGRSDTEAFF
TGTGCCAGTAGCCTCAGGGGAAGATCGGACACTGAAGCTTTCTTT
>TRBJ1-3|-|TRBD1|TRBV2|15
CATTRDRDSGNTIYF
TGTGCCACCACCCGGGACAGAGACTCTGGAAACACCATATATTTT